This TCR beta chain appears in the sequencing data of a study of blood T cell repertoires in COVID-19. For the study at large: Some COVID-19 samples were acute and others convalescent; all came from the United States, Italy and Spain. In each case, the material was cDNA or gDNA derived from T cells, B-cell-depleted T cells, or PBMCs.

Source study methods: Cell counts per sample came from amplifying reference gene primers. The data were produced by immunoSEQ multiplex PCR, yet TCRdb's version contains in-frame clones alone and is incomplete. V and J calls plus clone size are reproduced from that table; the DNA served to infer D and trimming. The repertoire includes some 85,000 clones, 80% to 90% of them detected once, and 7.5% to 9.5% sits in the top ten. Deletions cut 6 bases from V and 3 bases from J, with 13 bases between. The CDR3 runs to 14 residues. Germline V gene sequence: CDR1 MNHEY, CDR2 SVGAGI. V is TRBV6-5 and J is TRBJ2-3, with a possible D match to TRBD2 (6 bases). Specimen: peripheral blood. The receptor was isolated from a man in his fifties with acute or convalescent COVID-19. The chain's CDR3 is CASRPGLSTDTQYF. CDR3 DNA: TGTGCCAGCAGACCGGGACTCTCTACAGATACGCAGTATTTT.